This TCR beta chain was identified during a study of response to subunit inactivated influenza vaccine. Study observations and caveats: Authors proposed each seasonal influenza vaccination draws in few new T cells.

Of note for this clonotype: The antigen is unknown.

TCRdb reprocessed the RT-PCR reads with MiXCR, giving one entry per CDR3 protein. This repertoire shows a few hundred thousand distinct CDR3 sequences, approximately 6.9% found once; its top ten account for less than 15%. With 5 bases clipped from V and 4 bases from J, the junction kept 5 bases outside the gene matches. Germline assignment: CDR1 LNHNV and CDR2 YYDKDF (reference sequence). The CDR3 sequence is 14 residues long. The sequence was collected from a man aged 50-75 years who received an inactivated influenza vaccine. The rearrangement joins TRBV15 to TRBJ2-3; 8 positions match TRBD1. The sample here was PBMCs from blood, taken around 25 months after vaccination. Here the CDR3 reads CATSPRTGPDTQYF. The DNA of the CDR3 is TGTGCCACCAGCCCCCGGACAGGGCCAGATACGCAGTATTTT.